In its sample, the clone carrying this TCR beta chain was seen once. Using immunoSEQ multiplex PCR, the repertoire was profiled, and TCRdb retains in-frame clones only, with some absent. The sample holds approximately 100,000 clones, approximately 90% seen once. The data are from a study of control samples from healthy donors and cancer patients. With 10 bases clipped from V and 4 bases from J, the junction kept 10 bases outside the gene matches. Germline-derived CDR1 and CDR2 are MRHNA and SNTAGT. The CDR3 is made up of 14 amino acids. Sample: blood. This clonotype was sampled from a woman aged 50 to 65 in good health. The V call is TRBV6-4, the J call TRBJ2-1; 7 bases are shared with TRBD1. CDR3 sequence: CAITNRDSYNEQFF. The CDR3 DNA reads TGTGCCATCACGAACCGGGACAGTTACAATGAGCAGTTCTTC.